This T cell receptor (beta chain) stems from a study of brain T cells in children with intractable seizures. The sample's time point: blood from clinic visit 5 months post-surgery; TSC patient then seizure free. Trimming cost V 5 bases and J 4 bases; bases outside gene matches: 10. This CDR3 is built from 17 residues. Looked up from germline, CDR1 is SGHNT and CDR2 is YENEEA. Data came from immunoSEQ multiplex PCR; TCRdb stores just in-frame clones and leaves some out. The sample includes approximately 330,000 clones, 85% to 95% of them seen just once. Sequencing was performed on peripheral blood, taken about 5 months after surgery. This chain links TRBV11-3 with TRBJ2-1, with 11 bases identical to TRBD2. The TCR sequence derives from a boy under two years old with tuberous sclerosis and intractable seizures. CDR3 sequence reads: CASSPDAGTSGYNEQFF. The CDR3 nucleotides are TGTGCCAGCAGCCCAGACGCTGGGACTAGCGGTTACAATGAGCAGTTCTTC.